The sequence of this T cell receptor beta chain was determined in a study of human CD8 memory T cell subsets. Libraries of TCR beta chains were produced by 5' RACE (UMI-labeled). With the 5' RACE reads reprocessed, TCRdb shows one record per CDR3 protein and no DNA. The listing records some 4,100 distinct CDR3 sequences. Details on this clonotype: Its target is not known.

CDR1 SEHNR and CDR2 FQNEAQ come from the germline V gene (reference sequence). The CDR3 covers 15 residues. General observations from the study: The stem-like memory and precursor exhausted T cell populations displayed similarly high diversity, which was not the case for effector memory cells. Only a minimal degree of mutual overlap characterized stem-like memory and precursor exhausted T cell repertoires.

Healthy donors' buffy coats yielded the PBMC. This receptor was obtained from a human donor in good health. Source material: CD8+ effector memory T cells (TEM) sorted from PBMCs. Subset denoted: effector memory CD8 T cells, CCR7- CD45RO+ CD95+. The J gene is TRBJ2-7, the V gene TRBV7-9; the TCRdb D gene call, TRBD1, has no DNA to confirm it. CDR3: CASSLVGQGIYEQYF.